The source of this T cell receptor beta chain is a study of blood T cells in healthy people across ages. At the level of the study: There was about one barcoded beta molecule captured by template switching per two T cells. Study observations and caveats: TCR beta diversity was tightly associated with the proportion of naive T cells. Older individuals had lower TCR beta diversity per million T cells (the decline was roughly linear).

The CDR3 sequence is 15 residues long. Germline CDR1 reads SEHNR; CDR2 reads FQNEAQ (reference sequence). Healthy Russian Caucasian donors spanned ages about 6 to 90 years. Concerning this clonotype itself: Its antigen is still unknown. The junction departs from the called germline gene at one end, perhaps through a read error.

The use of a sample-barcoded 5' primer and a J-beta primer mix characterized a second PCR of about 6 to 12 cycles. Using its own MiXCR run on the 5' RACE reads, TCRdb lists one record per CDR3 protein. The table lists over 1,300,000 distinct CDR3 sequences, roughly 64% of them singletons, with over 5% in the top ten. Sequencing was carried out using blood. This clonotype was sampled from a man aged 18 to 35 in good health. The chain combines TRBV7-9 with TRBJ2-1; 8 bases line up with TRBD2. The CDR3 sequence: CAKAGGGRSYNEQFF. As DNA, the CDR3 is TGTGCCAAAGCCGGTGGCGGGAGGTCCTATAATGAGCAGTTCTTC.